This T cell receptor (beta chain) derives from a study of CD8 T cells in ankylosing spondylitis. This clonotype has more than one count but fewer than ten. Its antigen remains unidentified. Study-wide results and limits: Previous work reported some of these motif variants in the synovial fluid and blood of reactive arthritis. A CD8+ phenotype characterized the disease-linked clones, which were relatively rare in peripheral blood. Reports say disease-linked clones showed up significantly more in matched ankylosing spondylitis synovial fluid. One TCR beta motif, made up of roughly eight highly homologous variants, appeared characteristic of ankylosing spondylitis blood.

Germline assignment: CDR1 SEHNR and CDR2 FQNEAQ (reference sequence). CDR3 length: 16 amino acids. V lost 5 bases and J lost 4, with 17 bases in between. Scientists made TCR beta libraries using quantitative 5'-RACE with molecular barcodes. TCRdb itself ran the 5' RACE reads through MiXCR, one entry per CDR3 protein. This repertoire shows 750,000 to 850,000 distinct CDR3 sequences, about 10% found once; its top ten account for just over 0.5%. This chain joins TRBV7-9 and TRBJ1-4; D perhaps matches TRBD1 (6 bases). Sequenced sample: blood, either unsorted or a sorted T cell fraction (not recorded which). This clonotype was sampled from a male donor with ankylosing spondylitis. The CDR3, as DNA: TGTGCCAGCAGCGAAACGACAGGCCATCGTAATGAAAAACTGTTTTTT. This translates into CASSETTGHRNEKLFF.